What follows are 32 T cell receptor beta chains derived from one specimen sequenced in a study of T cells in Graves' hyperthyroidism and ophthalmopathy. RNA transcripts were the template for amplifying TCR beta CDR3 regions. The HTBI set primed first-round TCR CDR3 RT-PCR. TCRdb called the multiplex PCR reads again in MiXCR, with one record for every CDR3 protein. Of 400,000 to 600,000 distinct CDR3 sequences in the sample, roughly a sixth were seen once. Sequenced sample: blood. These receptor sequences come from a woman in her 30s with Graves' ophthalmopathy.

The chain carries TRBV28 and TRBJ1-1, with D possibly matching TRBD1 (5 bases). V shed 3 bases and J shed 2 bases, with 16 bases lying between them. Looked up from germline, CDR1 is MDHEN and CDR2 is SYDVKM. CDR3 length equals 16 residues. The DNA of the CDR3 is TGTGCCAGCAGTTTGACAGCGGGGGAAGGAAACACTGAAGCTTTCTTT. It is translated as CASSLTAGEGNTEAFF.

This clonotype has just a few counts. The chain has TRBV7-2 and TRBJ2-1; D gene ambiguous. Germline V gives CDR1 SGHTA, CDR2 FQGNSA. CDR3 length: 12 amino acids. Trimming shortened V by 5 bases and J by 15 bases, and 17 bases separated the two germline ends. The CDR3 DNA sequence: TGTGCCAGCAGCCACCCTGGTGGACCTCCGTTCTTC. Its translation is CASSHPGGPPFF.

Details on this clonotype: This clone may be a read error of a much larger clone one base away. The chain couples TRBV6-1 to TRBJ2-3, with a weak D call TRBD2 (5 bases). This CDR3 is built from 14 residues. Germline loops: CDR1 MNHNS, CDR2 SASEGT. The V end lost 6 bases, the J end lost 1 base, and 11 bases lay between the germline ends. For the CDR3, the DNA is TGTGCCAGCAGCCCGGGATGGGGCACAGATACGCAGTATTTT. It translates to CASSPGWGTDTQYF.

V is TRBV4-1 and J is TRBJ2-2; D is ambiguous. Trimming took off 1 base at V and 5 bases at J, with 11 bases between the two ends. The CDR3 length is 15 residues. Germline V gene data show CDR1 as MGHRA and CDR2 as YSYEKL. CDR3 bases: TGCGCCAGCAGCCAAGTCACAGCCCAAACCGGGGAGCTGTTTTTT. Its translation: CASSQVTAQTGELFF.

The DNA for the CDR3 is TGTGCCAGCAGTTCCCGCGGGGTCTACGAGCAGTACTTC. Its protein is CASSSRGVYEQYF. V gene TRBV6-1 combines with J gene TRBJ2-7, with TRBD2 as a possible D gene (6 bases). Germline CDR1 MNHNS, CDR2 SASEGT. V was shortened by 5 bases and J by 3 bases, with 11 bases between the two germline ends. The CDR3 runs to 13 residues.

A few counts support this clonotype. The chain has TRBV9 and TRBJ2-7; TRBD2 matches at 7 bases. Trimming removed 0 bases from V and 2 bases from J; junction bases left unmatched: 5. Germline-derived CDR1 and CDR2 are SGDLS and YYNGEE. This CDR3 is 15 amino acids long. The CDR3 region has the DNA TGTGCCAGCAGCGTAGACCCTGGGACTACCTACGAGCAGTACTTC. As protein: CASSVDPGTTYEQYF.

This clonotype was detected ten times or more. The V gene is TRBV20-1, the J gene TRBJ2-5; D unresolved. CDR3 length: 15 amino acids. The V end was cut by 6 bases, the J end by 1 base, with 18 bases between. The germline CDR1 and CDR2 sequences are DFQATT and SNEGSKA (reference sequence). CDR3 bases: TGCAGTGCCGAGAAAAATGAGGTGCTCCAAGAGACCCAGTACTTC. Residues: CSAEKNEVLQETQYF.

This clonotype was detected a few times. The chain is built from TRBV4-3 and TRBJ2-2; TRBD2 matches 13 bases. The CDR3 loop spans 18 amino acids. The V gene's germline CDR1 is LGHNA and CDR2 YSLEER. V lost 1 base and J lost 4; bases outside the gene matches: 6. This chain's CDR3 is CASSQGTSGSDITGELFF. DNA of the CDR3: TGCGCCAGCAGCCAAGGGACTAGCGGGAGCGATATCACCGGGGAGCTGTTTTTT.

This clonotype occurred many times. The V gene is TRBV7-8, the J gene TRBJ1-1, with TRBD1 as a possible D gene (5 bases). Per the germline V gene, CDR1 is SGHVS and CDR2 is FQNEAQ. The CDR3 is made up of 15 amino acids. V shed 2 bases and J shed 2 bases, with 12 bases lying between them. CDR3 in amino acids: CASSLLGGENTEAFF. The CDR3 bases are TGTGCCAGCAGCTTACTAGGAGGGGAAAACACTGAAGCTTTCTTT. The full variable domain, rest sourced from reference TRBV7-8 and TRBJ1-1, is GAGVSQSPRYKVAKRGQDVALRCDPISGHVSLFWYQQALGQGPEFLTYFQNEAQLDKSGLPSDRFFAERPEGSVSTLKIQRTQQEDSAVYLCASSLLGGENTEAFFGQGTRLTVV.

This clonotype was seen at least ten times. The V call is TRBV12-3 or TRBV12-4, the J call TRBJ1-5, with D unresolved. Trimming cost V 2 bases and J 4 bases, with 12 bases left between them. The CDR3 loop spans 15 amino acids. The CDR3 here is CASSLTETSNQPQHF. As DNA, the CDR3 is TGTGCCAGCAGTTTAACCGAGACGTCAAATCAGCCCCAGCATTTT.

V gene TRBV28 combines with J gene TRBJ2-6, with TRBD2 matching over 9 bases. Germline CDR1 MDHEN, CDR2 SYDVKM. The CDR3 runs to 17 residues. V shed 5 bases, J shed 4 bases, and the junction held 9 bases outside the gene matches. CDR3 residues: CASSRAGGAAGANVLTF. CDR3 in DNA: TGTGCCAGCAGTCGGGCGGGGGGGGCGGCCGGGGCCAACGTCCTGACTTTC.

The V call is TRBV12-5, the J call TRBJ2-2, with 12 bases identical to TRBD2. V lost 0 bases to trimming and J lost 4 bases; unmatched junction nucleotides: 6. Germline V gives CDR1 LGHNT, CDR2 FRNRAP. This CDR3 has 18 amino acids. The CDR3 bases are TGTGCTAGTGGTTTGGTATCTAGCGGGGGGGCGGCCACCGGGGAGCTGTTTTTT. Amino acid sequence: CASGLVSSGGAATGELFF.

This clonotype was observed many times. CDR3 region: CASHLTVNTEAFF. The DNA for the CDR3 is TGTGCCAGCCATCTGACGGTGAACACTGAAGCTTTCTTT. The chain links TRBV28 to TRBJ1-1; D is unresolved. Germline values: CDR1 MDHEN, CDR2 SYDVKM. Trimming cost V 8 bases and J 0 bases, with 10 bases left between them. This CDR3 has 13 amino acids.

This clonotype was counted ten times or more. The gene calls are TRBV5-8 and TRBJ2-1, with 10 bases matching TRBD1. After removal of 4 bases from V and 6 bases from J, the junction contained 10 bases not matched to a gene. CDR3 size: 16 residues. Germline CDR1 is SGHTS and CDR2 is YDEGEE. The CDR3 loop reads CASSGRDRGLVNEQFF. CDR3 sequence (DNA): TGTGCCAGCAGCGGACGGGACAGGGGCCTTGTCAATGAGCAGTTCTTC.

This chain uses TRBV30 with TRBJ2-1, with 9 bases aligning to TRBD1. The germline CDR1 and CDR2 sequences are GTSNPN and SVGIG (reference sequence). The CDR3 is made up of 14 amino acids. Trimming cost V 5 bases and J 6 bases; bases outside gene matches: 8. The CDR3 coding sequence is TGTGCCTGGGCCCCGGGACAGGGCCTCAATGAGCAGTTCTTC. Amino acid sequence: CAWAPGQGLNEQFF. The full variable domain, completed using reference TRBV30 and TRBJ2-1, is SQTIHQWPATLVQPVGSPLSLECTVEGTSNPNLYWYRQAAGRGLQLLFYSVGIGQISSEVPQNLSASRPQDRQFILSSKKLLLSDSGFYLCAWAPGQGLNEQFFGPGTRLTVL.

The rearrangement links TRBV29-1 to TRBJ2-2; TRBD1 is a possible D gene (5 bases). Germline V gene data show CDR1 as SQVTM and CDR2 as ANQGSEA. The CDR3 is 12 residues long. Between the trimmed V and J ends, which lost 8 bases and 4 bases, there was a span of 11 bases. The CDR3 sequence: CSSRVATGELFF. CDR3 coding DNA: TGCAGCAGCAGGGTTGCCACCGGGGAGCTGTTTTTT.

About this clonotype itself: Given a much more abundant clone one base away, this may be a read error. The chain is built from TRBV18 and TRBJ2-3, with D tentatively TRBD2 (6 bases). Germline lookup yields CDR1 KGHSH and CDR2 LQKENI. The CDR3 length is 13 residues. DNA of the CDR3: TGTGCCAGCGGAGAGCAGGGAGGAGATGCGCAGTATTTT. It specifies CASGEQGGDAQYF.

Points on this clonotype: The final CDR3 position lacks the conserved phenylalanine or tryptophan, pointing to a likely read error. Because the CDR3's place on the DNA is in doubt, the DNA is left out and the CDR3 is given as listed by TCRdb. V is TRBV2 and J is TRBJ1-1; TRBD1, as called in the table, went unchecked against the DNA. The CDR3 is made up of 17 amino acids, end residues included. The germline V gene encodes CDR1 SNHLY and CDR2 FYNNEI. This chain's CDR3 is CASRGGMKDRFDTEAFL.

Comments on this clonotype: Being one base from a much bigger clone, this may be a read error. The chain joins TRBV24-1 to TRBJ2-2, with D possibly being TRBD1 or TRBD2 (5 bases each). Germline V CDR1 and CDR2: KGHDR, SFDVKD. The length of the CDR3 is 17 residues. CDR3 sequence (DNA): TGTGCCACCAGTGATTTTGCTGGGGCTCGAGTGACCGGGAAGCTGTTTTTT. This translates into CATSDFAGARVTGKLFF.

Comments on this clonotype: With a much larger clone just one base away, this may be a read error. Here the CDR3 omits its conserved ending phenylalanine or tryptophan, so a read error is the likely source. The chain's CDR3 is CASSQGMGNTEAFL. In DNA, the CDR3 is TGTGCCAGCAGCCAAGGGATGGGGAACACTGAAGCTTTCCTT. This chain uses TRBV3-1 with TRBJ1-1; D is ambiguous. The V end lost 1 base, the J end lost 1 base, and 7 bases lay between the germline ends. The CDR3 totals 14 residues. CDR1 is LGHDT and CDR2 is YNNKEL in the germline V gene (reference sequence).

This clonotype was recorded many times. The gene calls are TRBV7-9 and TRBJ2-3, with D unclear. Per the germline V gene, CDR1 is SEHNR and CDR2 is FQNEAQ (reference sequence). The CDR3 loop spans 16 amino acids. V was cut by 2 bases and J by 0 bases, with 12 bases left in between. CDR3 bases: TGTGCCAGCAGCTTACTACAATCGACTAGCACAGATACGCAGTATTTT. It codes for CASSLLQSTSTDTQYF.

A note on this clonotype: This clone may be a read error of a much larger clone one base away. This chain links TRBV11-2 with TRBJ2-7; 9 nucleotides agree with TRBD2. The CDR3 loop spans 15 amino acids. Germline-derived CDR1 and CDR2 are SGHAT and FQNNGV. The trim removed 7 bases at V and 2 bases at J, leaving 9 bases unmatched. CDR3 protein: CASNFPAGGPYEQYF. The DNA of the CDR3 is TGTGCCAGCAACTTTCCGGCGGGAGGGCCCTACGAGCAGTACTTC.

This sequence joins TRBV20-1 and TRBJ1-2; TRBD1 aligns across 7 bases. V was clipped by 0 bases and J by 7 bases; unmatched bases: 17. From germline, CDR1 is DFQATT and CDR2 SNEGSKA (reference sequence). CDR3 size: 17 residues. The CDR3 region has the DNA TGCAGTGCTAGAGATCGGCAGGGGGAGTTTCGTTTGGTTGGCTACACCTTC. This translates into CSARDRQGEFRLVGYTF.

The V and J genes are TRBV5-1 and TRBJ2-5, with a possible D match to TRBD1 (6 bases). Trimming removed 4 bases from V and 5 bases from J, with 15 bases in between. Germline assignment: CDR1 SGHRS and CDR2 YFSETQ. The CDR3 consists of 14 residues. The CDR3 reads CASSLDSRRETQYF. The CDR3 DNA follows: TGCGCCAGCAGCCTGGACAGCCGCAGGGAGACCCAGTACTTC.

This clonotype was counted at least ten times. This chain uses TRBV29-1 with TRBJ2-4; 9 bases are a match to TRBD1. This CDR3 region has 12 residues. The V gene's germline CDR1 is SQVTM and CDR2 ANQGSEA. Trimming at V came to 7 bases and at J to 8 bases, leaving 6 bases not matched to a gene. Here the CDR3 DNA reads TGCAGCGCCAACAGGGGGCCTGACATTCAGTACTTC. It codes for CSANRGPDIQYF.

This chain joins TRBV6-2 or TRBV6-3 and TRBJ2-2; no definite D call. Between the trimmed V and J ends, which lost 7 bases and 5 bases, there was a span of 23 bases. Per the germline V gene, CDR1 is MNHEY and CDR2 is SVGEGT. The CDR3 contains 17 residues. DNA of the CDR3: TGTGCCAGCAACTTACATCGGGCTCGAGGATATACCGGGGAGCTGTTTTTT. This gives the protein CASNLHRARGYTGELFF.

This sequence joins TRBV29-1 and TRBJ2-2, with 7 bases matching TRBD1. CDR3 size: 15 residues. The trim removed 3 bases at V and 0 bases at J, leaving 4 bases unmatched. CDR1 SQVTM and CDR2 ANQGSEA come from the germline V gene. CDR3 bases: TGCAGCGTTGAGGTACAGGGGACGAACACCGGGGAGCTGTTTTTT. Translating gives CSVEVQGTNTGELFF.

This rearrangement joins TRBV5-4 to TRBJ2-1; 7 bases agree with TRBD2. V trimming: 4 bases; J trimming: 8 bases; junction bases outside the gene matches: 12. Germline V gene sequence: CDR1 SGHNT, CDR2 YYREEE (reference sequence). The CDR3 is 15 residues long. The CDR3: CASSHGGGPRDEQFF. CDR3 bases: TGTGCCAGCAGCCATGGCGGGGGTCCGAGGGATGAGCAGTTCTTC. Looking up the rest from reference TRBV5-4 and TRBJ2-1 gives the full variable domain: ETGVTQSPTHLIKTRGQQVTLRCSSQSGHNTVSWYQQALGQGPQFIFQYYREEENGRGNFPPRFSGLQFPNYSSELNVNALELDDSALYLCASSHGGGPRDEQFFGPGTRLTVL.

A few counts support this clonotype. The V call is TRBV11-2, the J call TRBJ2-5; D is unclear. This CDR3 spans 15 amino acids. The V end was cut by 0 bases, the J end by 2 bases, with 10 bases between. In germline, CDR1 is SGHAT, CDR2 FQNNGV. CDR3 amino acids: CASSLDRALQETQYF. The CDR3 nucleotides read TGTGCCAGCAGCTTAGATCGGGCCCTACAAGAGACCCAGTACTTC.

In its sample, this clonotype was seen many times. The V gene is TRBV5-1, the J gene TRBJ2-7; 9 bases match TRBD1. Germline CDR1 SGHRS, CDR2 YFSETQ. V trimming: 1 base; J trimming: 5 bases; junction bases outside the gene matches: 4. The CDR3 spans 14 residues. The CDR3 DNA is TGCGCCAGCAGCTTGCCGGGACAGGGTGACGAGCAGTACTTC. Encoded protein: CASSLPGQGDEQYF.

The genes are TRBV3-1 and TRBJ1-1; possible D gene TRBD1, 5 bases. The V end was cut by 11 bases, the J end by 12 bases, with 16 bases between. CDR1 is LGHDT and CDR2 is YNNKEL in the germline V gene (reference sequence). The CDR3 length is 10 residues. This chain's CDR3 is CAGSGGGPFF. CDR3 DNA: TGTGCCGGCTCCGGCGGGGGACCTTTCTTT.

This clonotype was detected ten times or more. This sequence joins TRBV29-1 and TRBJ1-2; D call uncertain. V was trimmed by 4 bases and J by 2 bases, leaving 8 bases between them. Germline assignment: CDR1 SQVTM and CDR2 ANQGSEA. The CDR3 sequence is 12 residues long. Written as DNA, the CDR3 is TGCAGCGTTGTGGACCTCAACTATGGCTACACCTTC. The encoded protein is CSVVDLNYGYTF.